Reported below is one T cell receptor (beta chain). The time point was: pre-treatment sample, taken before nivolumab and TIL therapy. The tumor samples were excised metastases, mostly pleural nodules or supraclavicular lymph nodes. The data belong to a study of TIL therapy for anti-PD-1-resistant metastatic lung cancer. The germline V gene encodes CDR1 MNHEY and CDR2 SVGAGI. V was cut by 2 bases and J by 7 bases, with 12 bases left in between. The CDR3 runs to 15 residues. Sequencing used immunoSEQ v3. TCRdb keeps only in-frame clones here, not all; method: immunoSEQ multiplex PCR. The table records some 90,000 clones, approximately 65% of them present only once.

The TCR comes from a person between 30 and 79 years old with non-small cell lung cancer. The material sequenced was tumor tissue, taken at baseline. The chain uses TRBV6-5 and TRBJ1-6; a possible D gene is TRBD1 (5 bases). The CDR3 spells CASSYMEGTNSPLHF. The CDR3 nucleotides are TGTGCCAGCAGTTACATGGAGGGGACGAATTCACCCCTCCACTTT.